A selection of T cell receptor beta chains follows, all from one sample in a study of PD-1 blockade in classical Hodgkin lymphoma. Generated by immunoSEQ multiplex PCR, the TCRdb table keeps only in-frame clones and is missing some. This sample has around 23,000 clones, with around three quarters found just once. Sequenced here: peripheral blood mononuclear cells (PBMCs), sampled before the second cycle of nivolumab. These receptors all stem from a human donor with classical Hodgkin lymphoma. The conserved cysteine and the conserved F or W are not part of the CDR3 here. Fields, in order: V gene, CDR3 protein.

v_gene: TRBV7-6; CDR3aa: ASSQTEGASTGELF
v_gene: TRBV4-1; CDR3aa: ASSPVLAGALIRNNEQF
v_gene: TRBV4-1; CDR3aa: ASSQGDRGPYNEQF
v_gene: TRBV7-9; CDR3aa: ASSENTGSHLAGQF
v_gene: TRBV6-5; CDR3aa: ASSPTGGYGYT
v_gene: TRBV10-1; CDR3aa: ASSYLRDRGPTEAF
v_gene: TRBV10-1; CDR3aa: ASSYAPGLFTDTQY
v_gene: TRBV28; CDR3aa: ASSFAGTGSYNSPLH
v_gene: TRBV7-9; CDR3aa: ASSVQADYGYT
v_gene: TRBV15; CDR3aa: ATSGGGGGRTQY
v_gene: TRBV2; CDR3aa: ASTSGSQETQY
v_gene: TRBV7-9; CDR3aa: ASSLALSGSDSYEQY
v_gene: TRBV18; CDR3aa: ASSHRLAVPGTDTQY
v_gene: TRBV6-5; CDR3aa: ASSQEVGGNQPQH
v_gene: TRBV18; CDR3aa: ASSPWDRGSEPQH
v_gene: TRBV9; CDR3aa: ASSVGAPGELF
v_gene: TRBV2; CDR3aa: ASSDTVPGQISGANVLT
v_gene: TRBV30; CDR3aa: AWSREVGQPQH
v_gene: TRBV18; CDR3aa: ASSPLLANTGELF
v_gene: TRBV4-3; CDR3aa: ASSVQRSSYNEQF
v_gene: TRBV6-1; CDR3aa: ASSEDRGNEQF
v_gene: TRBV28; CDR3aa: ASNRDAVQPQH
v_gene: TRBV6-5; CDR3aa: ASSHRPIGGNEQF
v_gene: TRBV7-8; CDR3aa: ASSLRQGTNTGELF
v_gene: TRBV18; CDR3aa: ASSSKGAKGETQY
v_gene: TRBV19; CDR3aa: ASSGTGAGELF
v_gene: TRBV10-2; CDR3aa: ASSVTGLVFSYNEQF
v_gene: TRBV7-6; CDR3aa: ASSSSRGAEGYT
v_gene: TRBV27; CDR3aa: ASSAAMGTGELF
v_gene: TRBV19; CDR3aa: ASSMVWGSNQPQH
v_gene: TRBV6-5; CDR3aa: ASSYKGQGIGYT
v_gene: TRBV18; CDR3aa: ASSPRAGTASSTEQF
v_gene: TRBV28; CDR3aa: ASSLWAEWSNQPQH
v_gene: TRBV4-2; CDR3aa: ASSQGRDTDTQY
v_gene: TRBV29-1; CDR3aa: SVEGGRAEPGANVLT
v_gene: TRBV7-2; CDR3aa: ASSLDSGGNTGELF
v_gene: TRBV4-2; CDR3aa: ASSQDQRGNYGYT
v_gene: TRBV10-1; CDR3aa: ASSDSSYEQY